These T cell receptor beta chains were read from a single sample in a study of T cell responses to AZD1222 COVID-19 vaccine. The protocol was immunoSEQ multiplex PCR, while the TCRdb copy is restricted to in-frame clones and leaves out a portion. Here the sample spans about 48,000 clones, over 75% being singletons. The sequences come from peripheral blood, collected 28 days after the second AZD1222 dose. Receptor source: an adult who received the AZD1222 COVID-19 vaccine. The CDR3 runs from the conserved cysteine through the conserved F or W. A D gene is named only where the DNA matches it firmly. Rows give clone size only sometimes, using once, few, many, or a class for an expanded clone.

CATSRGGRVAGANVLTF,TGTGCCACCAGCAGAGGAGGAAGGGTGGCAGGGGCCAACGTCCTGACTTTC,.,.,TRBJ2-6,TRBV15
CASSRSSKSTEAFF,TGTGCCAGCAGCAGGAGCAGCAAGAGCACTGAAGCTTTCTTT,.,.,TRBJ1-1,TRBV6-1
CASSTRDRGFDEQFF,TGTGCCAGCAGCACCCGGGACAGGGGGTTTGATGAGCAGTTCTTC,.,TRBD1,TRBJ2-1,TRBV4-2
CASSPDRDTYEQYF,TGTGCCAGCAGCCCAGACAGGGACACCTACGAGCAGTACTTC,.,TRBD1,TRBJ2-7,TRBV2
CASSLVFGGRVETQYF,TGTGCCAGCAGCTTAGTGTTTGGCGGGCGAGTAGAGACCCAGTACTTC,.,.,TRBJ2-5,TRBV11-2
CASSPRLPREQYF,TGTGCCAGCAGTCCCAGGCTCCCCAGGGAGCAGTACTTC,.,.,TRBJ2-7,TRBV12-3/TRBV12-4
CSVDSQRGGYEQYF,TGCAGCGTTGACTCCCAGAGGGGGGGCTACGAGCAGTACTTC,.,.,TRBJ2-7,TRBV29-1
CAISDGGNSYNEQFF,TGTGCCATCAGTGATGGAGGAAACTCCTACAATGAGCAGTTCTTC,few,.,TRBJ2-1,TRBV10-3
CASSLTEDGYTF,TGTGCCAGCAGTTTGACAGAAGATGGCTACACCTTC,.,.,TRBJ1-2,TRBV28
CASSPPTTTYEQYF,TGTGCCAGCTCGCCTCCTACGACAACCTACGAGCAGTACTTC,.,.,TRBJ2-7,TRBV18
CASTPVGGAENQPQHF,TGTGCCAGTACCCCGGTCGGGGGCGCGGAGAATCAGCCCCAGCATTTT,once,.,TRBJ1-5,TRBV19
CASSRRGVWEQYF,TGCGCCAGCAGTCGAAGAGGAGTTTGGGAGCAGTACTTC,.,.,TRBJ2-7,TRBV5-1
CASSQDLGGELFF,TGTGCCAGCAGCCAAGATCTGGGCGGGGAGCTGTTTTTT,.,.,TRBJ2-2,TRBV3-1/TRBV3-2
CASSGGQGATLHF,TGCGCCAGCAGCGGGGGACAGGGGGCCACCCTCCACTTT,.,TRBD1,TRBJ1-6,TRBV5-1
CASSDLRVGETQYF,TGTGCCAGCAGTGATCTAAGGGTTGGGGAGACCCAGTACTTC,.,.,TRBJ2-5,TRBV25-1
CASSREASDRGGGINYGYTF,TGTGCCAGCAGCCGTGAGGCCTCCGACAGGGGCGGAGGGATTAACTATGGCTACACCTTC,.,.,TRBJ1-2,TRBV21-1
CSVVGLAGVNTGELFF,TGCAGCGTTGTGGGACTAGCGGGAGTCAACACCGGGGAGCTGTTTTTT,.,TRBD2,TRBJ2-2,TRBV29-1